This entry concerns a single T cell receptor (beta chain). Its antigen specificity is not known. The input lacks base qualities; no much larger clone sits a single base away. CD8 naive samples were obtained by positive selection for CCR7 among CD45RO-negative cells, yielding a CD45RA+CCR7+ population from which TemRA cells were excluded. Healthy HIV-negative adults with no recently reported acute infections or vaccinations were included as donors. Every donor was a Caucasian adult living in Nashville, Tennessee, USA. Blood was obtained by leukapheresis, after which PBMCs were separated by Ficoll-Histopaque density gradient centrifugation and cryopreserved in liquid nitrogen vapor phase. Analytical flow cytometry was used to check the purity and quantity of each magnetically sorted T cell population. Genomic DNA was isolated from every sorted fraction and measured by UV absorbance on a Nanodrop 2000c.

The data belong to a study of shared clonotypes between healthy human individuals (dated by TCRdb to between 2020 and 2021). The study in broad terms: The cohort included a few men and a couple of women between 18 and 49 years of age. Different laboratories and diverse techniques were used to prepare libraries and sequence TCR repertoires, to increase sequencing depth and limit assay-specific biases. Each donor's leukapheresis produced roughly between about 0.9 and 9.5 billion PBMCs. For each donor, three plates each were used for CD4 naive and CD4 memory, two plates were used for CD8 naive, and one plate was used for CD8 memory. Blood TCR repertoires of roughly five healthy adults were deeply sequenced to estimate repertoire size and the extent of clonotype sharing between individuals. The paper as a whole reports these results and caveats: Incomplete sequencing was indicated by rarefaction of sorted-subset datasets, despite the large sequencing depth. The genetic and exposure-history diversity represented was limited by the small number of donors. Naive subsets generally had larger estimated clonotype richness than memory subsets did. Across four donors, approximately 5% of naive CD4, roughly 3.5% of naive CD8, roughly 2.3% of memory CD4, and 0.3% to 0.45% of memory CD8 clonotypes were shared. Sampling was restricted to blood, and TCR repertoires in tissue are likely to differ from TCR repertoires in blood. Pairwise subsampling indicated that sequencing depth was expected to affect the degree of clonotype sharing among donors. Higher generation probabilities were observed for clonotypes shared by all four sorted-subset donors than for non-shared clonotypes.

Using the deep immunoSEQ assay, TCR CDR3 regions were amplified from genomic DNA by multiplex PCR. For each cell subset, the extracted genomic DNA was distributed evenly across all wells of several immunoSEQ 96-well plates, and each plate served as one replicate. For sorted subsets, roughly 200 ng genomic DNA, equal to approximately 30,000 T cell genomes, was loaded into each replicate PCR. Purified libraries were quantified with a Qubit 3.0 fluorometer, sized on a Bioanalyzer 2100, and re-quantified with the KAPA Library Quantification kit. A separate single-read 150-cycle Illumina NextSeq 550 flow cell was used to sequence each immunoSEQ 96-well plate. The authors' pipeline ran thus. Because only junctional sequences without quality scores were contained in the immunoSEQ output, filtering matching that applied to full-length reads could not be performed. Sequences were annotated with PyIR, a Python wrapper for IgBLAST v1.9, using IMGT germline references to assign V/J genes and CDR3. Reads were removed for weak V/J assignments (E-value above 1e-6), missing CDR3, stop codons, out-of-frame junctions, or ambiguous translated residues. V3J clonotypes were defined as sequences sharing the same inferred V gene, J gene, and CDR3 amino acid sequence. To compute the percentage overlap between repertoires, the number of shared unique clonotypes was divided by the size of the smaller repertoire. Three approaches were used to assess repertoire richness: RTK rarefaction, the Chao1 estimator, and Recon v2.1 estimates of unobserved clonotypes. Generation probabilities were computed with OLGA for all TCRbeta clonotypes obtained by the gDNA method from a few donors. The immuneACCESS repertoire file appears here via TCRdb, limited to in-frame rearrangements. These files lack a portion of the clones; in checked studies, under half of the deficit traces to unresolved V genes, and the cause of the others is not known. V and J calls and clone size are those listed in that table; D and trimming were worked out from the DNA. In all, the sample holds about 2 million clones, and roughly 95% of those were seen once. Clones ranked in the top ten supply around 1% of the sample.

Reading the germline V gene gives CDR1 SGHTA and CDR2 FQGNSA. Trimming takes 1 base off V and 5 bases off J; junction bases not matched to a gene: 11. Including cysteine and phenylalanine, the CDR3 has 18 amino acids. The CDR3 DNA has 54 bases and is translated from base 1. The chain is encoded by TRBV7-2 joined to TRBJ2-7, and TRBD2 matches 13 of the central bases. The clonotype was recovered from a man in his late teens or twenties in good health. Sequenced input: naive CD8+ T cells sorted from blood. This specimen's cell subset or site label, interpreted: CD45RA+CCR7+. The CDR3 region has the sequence CASSLEGRLAGGVNEQYF. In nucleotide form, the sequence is TGTGCCAGCAGCTTAGAGGGGCGACTAGCGGGAGGAGTCAACGAGCAGTACTTC.